Below are 4 T cell receptor beta chains sequenced from a single sample in a study of blood T cell repertoires in COVID-19. Profiled with immunoSEQ multiplex PCR; TCRdb holds only in-frame clones, not every one. Among around 220,000 clones, roughly 90% were seen once, and the ten largest hold approximately 2.1%. Sequenced sample: peripheral blood. The origin of the receptors is a woman aged 40 to 50 who had recovered from COVID-19.

The chain carries TRBV12-3 or TRBV12-4 and TRBJ1-2, with D uncertain. The CDR3 spans 13 residues. V gave up 7 bases and J gave up 0 bases, with 9 bases separating them. CDR3: CASTGLANYGYTF. In DNA, the CDR3 is TGTGCCAGCACTGGACTAGCTAACTATGGCTACACCTTC.

The gene calls are TRBV19 and TRBJ1-5; a weak D match, TRBD1 (5 bases). There are 14 residues in the CDR3. Trimming pared 3 bases from V and 7 bases from J, leaving 13 bases between. Germline V lookup: CDR1 LNHDA, CDR2 SQIVND (reference sequence). CDR3 sequence reads: CASSISRSGQPQHF. DNA of the CDR3: TGTGCCAGTAGTATCAGCAGGTCAGGGCAGCCCCAGCATTTT.

The CDR3 loop reads CASSLSRGYNEQFF. The CDR3 coding sequence is TGTGCCAGCAGCTTATCGCGGGGGTACAATGAGCAGTTCTTC. The genes are TRBV13 and TRBJ2-1, with 7 bases identical to TRBD2. CDR1 and CDR2 from the germline V gene are PRHDT and FYEKMQ (reference sequence). This CDR3 has 14 residues. Trimming cost V 2 bases and J 4 bases; bases outside gene matches: 2.

Only one count was recorded for this clone. V gene TRBV11-2 combines with J gene TRBJ2-5; the match to TRBD2 covers 11 bases. CDR3 length equals 15 residues. CDR1 SGHAT and CDR2 FQNNGV come from the germline V gene. The trim removed 5 bases at V and 4 bases at J, leaving 6 bases unmatched. CDR3: CASSPTSGRAETQYF. The CDR3, as DNA: TGTGCCAGCAGCCCCACTAGCGGGAGAGCAGAGACCCAGTACTTC.